The next 21 T cell receptor beta chains were all read from a single sample in a study of CD8 T cells in Susac syndrome. Reverse transcription of 0.5 to 1 ug RNA used random hexamers. TCRdb called the immunoSEQ multiplex PCR reads again in MiXCR, with one record for every CDR3 protein. The sample lists approximately 140,000 distinct CDR3 sequences; roughly 80% were seen once. The sample was CD8+ T cells from PBMCs. These TCRs come from a human donor with multiple sclerosis.

The rearrangement links TRBV30 to TRBJ1-1; D is perhaps TRBD1 (5 bases). Germline assignment: CDR1 GTSNPN and CDR2 SVGIG (reference sequence). This CDR3 contains 13 residues. The germline V and J ends were trimmed by 3 bases and 5 bases, with 13 bases remaining between them. CDR3 protein: CAWSHGGRTEAFF. CDR3 coding DNA: TGTGCCTGGAGCCACGGGGGGAGGACTGAAGCTTTCTTT.

The chain employs TRBV6-5 and TRBJ1-1; D gene ambiguous. In germline, CDR1 is MNHEY, CDR2 SVGAGI. CDR3 size: 13 residues. Trimming shortened V by 6 bases and J by 4 bases, and 12 bases separated the two germline ends. The CDR3 DNA is TGTGCCAGCAGGACTCAGCCAGCCACTGAAGCTTTCTTT. Protein: CASRTQPATEAFF.

For this clonotype: A junction end diverges from the germline sequence, so it may reflect a read error. The rearrangement joins TRBV7-9 to TRBJ2-1, with D maybe TRBD2 (5 bases). From germline, CDR1 is SEHNR and CDR2 FQNEAQ (reference sequence). The CDR3 sequence is 17 residues long. The CDR3 sequence is CTSSLGGGRAPYNEQFF. The CDR3 DNA sequence: TGTACCAGCAGCTTAGGAGGAGGAAGGGCCCCCTACAATGAGCAGTTCTTC.

The CDR3 DNA is TGCGCCAGCAGCCAAGAGCGGGAGGGAACAGATACGCAGTATTTT. It codes for CASSQEREGTDTQYF. The rearrangement uses TRBV4-3 and TRBJ2-3; 9 bases fit TRBD2. Losses at the gene ends were 0 bases for V and 3 bases for J; bases not matched to a gene: 1. The CDR3 totals 15 residues. Looked up from germline, CDR1 is LGHNA and CDR2 is YSLEER.

This clonotype was seen just once. The chain combines TRBV12-5 with TRBJ2-5, with a weak D call TRBD1 (5 bases). The CDR3 sequence is 12 residues long. CDR1 LGHNT and CDR2 FRNRAP come from the germline V gene. V was clipped by 4 bases and J by 4 bases, with 7 bases between them. CDR3 DNA: TGTGCTAGTGGTTCAAGGGGAGAGACCCAGTACTTC. Protein sequence: CASGSRGETQYF.

The rearrangement links TRBV2 to TRBJ2-1, with unresolved D. This CDR3 is 15 amino acids long. Trimming removed 2 bases from V and 7 bases from J, with 15 bases in between. CDR1 is SNHLY and CDR2 is FYNNEI in the germline V gene. The CDR3 DNA reads as TGTGCCAGCAGTGAATGGGGATCATATGGAAATGAGCAGTTCTTC. Translated, it gives CASSEWGSYGNEQFF.

The chain uses TRBV2 and TRBJ1-5, with D uncertain. Trimming pared 5 bases from V and 5 bases from J, leaving 7 bases between. The CDR3 is 12 residues long. The germline V gene has CDR1 SNHLY and CDR2 FYNNEI. The CDR3 DNA reads as TGTGCCAGCAGTTCTCTATATCAGCCCCAGCATTTT. Encoded protein: CASSSLYQPQHF. Full variable domain (rest looked up from reference TRBV2 and TRBJ1-5): EPEVTQTPSHQVTQMGQEVILRCVPISNHLYFYWYRQILGQKVEFLVSFYNNEISEKSEIFDDQFSVERPDGSNFTLKIRSTKLEDSAMYFCASSSLYQPQHFGDGTRLSIL.

The chain carries TRBV27 and TRBJ2-1; D is perhaps TRBD1 (6 bases). This CDR3 region has 17 residues. Germline CDR1 MNHEY, CDR2 SMNVEV (reference sequence). The ends were cut back, 2 bases at V and 2 bases at J, with 16 bases in the middle. CDR3 sequence reads: CASSLPGTSRTYNEQFF. In nucleotides, the CDR3 is TGTGCCAGCAGTTTACCTGGGACATCTCGTACCTACAATGAGCAGTTCTTC.

The chain combines TRBV7-9 with TRBJ2-3; no clear D gene. This CDR3 spans 16 amino acids. Germline assignment: CDR1 SEHNR and CDR2 FQNEAQ (reference sequence). Trimming took 5 bases from V and 0 from J, leaving 15 bases between them. DNA for the CDR3: TGTGCCAGCAGCCAACTGAGAATTTCTAGCACAGATACGCAGTATTTT. It encodes CASSQLRISSTDTQYF.

V is TRBV19 and J is TRBJ2-1, with D perhaps TRBD1 (5 bases). The germline V and J ends were trimmed by 1 base and 9 bases, with 7 bases remaining between them. There are 12 residues in the CDR3. Germline-derived CDR1 and CDR2 are LNHDA and SQIVND (reference sequence). The CDR3 DNA reads TGTGCCAGTAGTATAGGGGGCGTTGAGCAGTTCTTC. Translation gives CASSIGGVEQFF.

The chain recombines TRBV3-1 with TRBJ2-4, with 11 bases aligning to TRBD1. Germline V lookup: CDR1 LGHDT, CDR2 YNNKEL (reference sequence). Unmatched junction bases numbered 4, after V lost 4 bases and J lost 8 bases. The CDR3 contains 14 residues. DNA of the CDR3: TGTGCCAGCAGCCTCGGACAGGGGGCGGACATTCAGTACTTC. Translated, it gives CASSLGQGADIQYF.

This chain uses TRBV7-8 with TRBJ2-1, with D perhaps matching TRBD1 (5 bases). V lost 2 bases and J 2 bases, leaving 7 bases between the germline ends. This CDR3 is built from 14 residues. CDR1 is SGHVS, CDR2 FQNEAQ, per germline. As DNA, the CDR3 is TGTGCCAGCAGCTTAATGGACACCTACAATGAGCAGTTCTTC. It yields the protein CASSLMDTYNEQFF.

This chain connects TRBV5-1 to TRBJ2-5; 10 bases are a match to TRBD1. Germline V gene lookup returns CDR1 SGHRS and CDR2 YFSETQ. The CDR3 length is 15 residues. The trim removed 1 base at V and 4 bases at J, leaving 4 bases unmatched. CDR3 in DNA: TGCGCCAGCAGCTTGATGGGACAGGGGTTAGAGACCCAGTACTTC. Amino acid sequence: CASSLMGQGLETQYF.

The chain combines TRBV5-4 with TRBJ1-2; the match to TRBD1 covers 8 bases. Looked up from germline, CDR1 is SGHNT and CDR2 is YYREEE (reference sequence). The CDR3 is 17 residues long. The ends lost 3 bases at V and 4 bases at J; junction bases unmatched: 14. CDR3 residues: CASSSGQGVLHSYGYTF. CDR3 nucleotides: TGTGCCAGCAGCTCCGGACAGGGCGTACTACACTCCTATGGCTACACCTTC.

This chain uses TRBV7-9 with TRBJ2-3, with 11 bases fitting TRBD1. Germline loops: CDR1 SEHNR, CDR2 FQNEAQ (reference sequence). This CDR3 comprises 16 residues. The V gene end was trimmed by 5 bases and the J gene end by 6 bases; junction bases not matched to a gene: 10. The chain's CDR3 is CASSPSWDRGMDTQYF. CDR3 coding DNA: TGTGCCAGCAGCCCTAGCTGGGACAGGGGGATGGATACGCAGTATTTT.

This chain joins TRBV28 and TRBJ2-7; D is uncertain. The germline CDR1 and CDR2 sequences are MDHEN and SYDVKM. The CDR3 is 15 amino acids. Trimming pared 4 bases from V and 2 bases from J, leaving 15 bases between. The CDR3 DNA follows: TGTGCCAGCAGTTCTATCATCCTAACGGCCTACGAGCAGTACTTC. This translates into CASSSIILTAYEQYF.

This chain joins TRBV14 and TRBJ2-4; 10 bases are shared with TRBD1. This CDR3 region has 16 residues. After removal of 2 bases from V and 7 bases from J, the junction contained 8 bases not matched to a gene. Germline CDR1 reads SGHDN; CDR2 reads FVKESK. DNA of the CDR3: TGTGCCAGCAGCCAATTACCGGGACAGGGGTTTAACATTCAGTACTTC. Its protein product is CASSQLPGQGFNIQYF. The full variable domain, rest sourced from reference TRBV14 and TRBJ2-4, is EAGVTQFPSHSVIEKGQTVTLRCDPISGHDNLYWYRRVMGKEIKFLLHFVKESKQDESGMPNNRFLAERTGGTYSTLKVQPAELEDSGVYFCASSQLPGQGFNIQYFGAGTRLSVL.

The CDR3 nucleotides read TGTGCCAGCAGCGGGGGATTGGCACAATCGACTTACGAGCAGTACTTC. This gives the protein CASSGGLAQSTYEQYF. The chain links TRBV9 to TRBJ2-7; D remains ambiguous. This CDR3 has 16 amino acids. Germline CDR1 reads SGDLS; CDR2 reads YYNGEE. The germline V and J ends were trimmed by 3 bases and 4 bases, with 20 bases remaining between them.

CDR3 bases: TGTGCCAGCAGCTTAGGGGGCCCTCCCTATAGAACAGATACGCAGTATTTT. It translates to CASSLGGPPYRTDTQYF. The chain has TRBV7-2 and TRBJ2-3; D is perhaps TRBD1 (5 bases). CDR3 length: 17 residues. Deletions cut 1 base from V and 3 bases from J, with 17 bases between. CDR1 is SGHTA and CDR2 is FQGNSA in the germline V gene.

The chain employs TRBV7-9 and TRBJ1-1; 9 nucleotides match TRBD1. CDR1 is SEHNR, CDR2 FQNEAQ, per germline (reference sequence). This CDR3 is 15 amino acids long. The V segment lost 4 bases and the J segment 3 bases; nucleotides outside the gene matches: 6. As DNA, the CDR3 is TGTGCCAGCAGCTCGGACAGGGGTCTGTACACTGAAGCTTTCTTT. As protein: CASSSDRGLYTEAFF.

The V call is TRBV25-1, the J call TRBJ2-1, with 7 positions matching TRBD2. The germline V gene has CDR1 MGHDK and CDR2 SYGVNS. The CDR3 extends over 15 amino acids. The V and J ends lost 2 bases and 6 bases, in that order; junction bases with no gene match: 7. As DNA, the CDR3 is TGTGCCAGCAGTGAACGGGGGGTTATGGGCAATGAGCAGTTCTTC. This translates into CASSERGVMGNEQFF.